This paragraph reports one T cell receptor (beta chain). As yet, its antigen is unknown. The junction does not match germline at one end; this may be a read error. The data originate from a study of tumor-infiltrating lymphocytes in primary liver carcinoma. Study at large: Samples gave roughly 3.65 to 7.13 million productive TCRbeta reads, similar across tissue types.

Joint extraction of RNA and DNA used about 17-31 mg of bulk tissue that was unsorted. The study enrolled treatment-naive patients with chronic HBV infection. The authors sampled five separate regions per tumor. CDR3 length: 13 residues. The germline V gene has CDR1 MNHEY and CDR2 SVGAGI. Study-wide findings and caveats: The top-250-clone fraction was significantly higher in tumors than in blood (p = 0.039).

Reverse transcription of 500 ng total RNA with a constant-region primer produced TCR beta cDNA. Slightly modified ARM-PCR, run as three nested multiplex PCR rounds, produced the TCR beta libraries. Amplification in the first two PCR rounds was performed using TRBV1-TRBV30 forward primers and a C-beta reverse primer for around 10 cycles each. TCRdb re-analysed the multiplex PCR reads in MiXCR, keeping a single row per CDR3 protein. Of some 180,000 distinct CDR3 sequences in the sample, about 82% were seen once. Material for sequencing was tumor tissue from primary liver carcinoma. The TCR sequence derives from a man aged 35 to 55 with primary liver carcinoma and hepatitis B virus infection. The rearrangement uses TRBV6-5 and TRBJ1-2; D remains unclear. The CDR3 nucleotides read TGTGCCAGCAGTTACGGAAGAAACTATGGCTACATCTTC. This sequence encodes CASSYGRNYGYIF.